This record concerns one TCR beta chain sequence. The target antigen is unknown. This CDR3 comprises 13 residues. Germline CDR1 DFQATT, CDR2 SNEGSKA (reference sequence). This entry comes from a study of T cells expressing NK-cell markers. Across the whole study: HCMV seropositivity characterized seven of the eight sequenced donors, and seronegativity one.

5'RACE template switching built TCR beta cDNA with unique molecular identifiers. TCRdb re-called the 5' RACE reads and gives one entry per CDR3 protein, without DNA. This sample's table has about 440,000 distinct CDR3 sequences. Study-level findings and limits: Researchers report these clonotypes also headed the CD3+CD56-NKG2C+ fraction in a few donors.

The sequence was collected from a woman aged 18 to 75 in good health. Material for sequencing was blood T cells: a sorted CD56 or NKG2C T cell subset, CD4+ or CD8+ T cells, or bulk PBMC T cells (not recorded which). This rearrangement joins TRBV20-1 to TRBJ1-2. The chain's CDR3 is CSASRGRAYGYTF.